This T cell receptor (beta chain) was found in a study of somatic mutations in cytotoxic T cells in rheumatoid arthritis. At the level of the study: Sorting by flow gave nearly 100% purity for some V beta antibody-stained T-cell populations, including V beta1+ cells sequenced for TCRB.

Trimming removed 3 bases from V and 5 bases from J, with 13 bases in between. The CDR3 loop spans 13 amino acids. CDR1 and CDR2 from the germline V gene are GTSNPN and SVGIG (reference sequence). Study-wide points: Rheumatoid arthritis patients, but not healthy controls, exhibited increasing CD8+ clonality with age. About an eighth of the roughly 60 patients had a largest CD8+ clone above 20% of CD8+ cells.

To note about this clone: Its antigen remains unidentified.

Some clones are missing from TCRdb's copy, which holds only in-frame ones; the method was immunoSEQ multiplex PCR. The sample has 11,000 or so clones; roughly 74% are singletons. The sequence came from a woman aged 35 to 49 in good health. The sequencing sample was made of CD8+ T cells sorted from blood. The chain carries TRBV30 and TRBJ2-5, with D possibly called TRBD1 or TRBD2 (5 bases each). CDR3 nucleotides: TGTGCCTGGAGCGGGACCCGCGTTGAGACCCAGTACTTC. It translates to CAWSGTRVETQYF.